This T cell receptor (beta chain) came from a study of cytomegalovirus exposure and HLA in healthy donors. Study background: The roughly 700 first-cohort repertoires shared a platform with the approximately 130 validation repertoires, as reported in a later analysis.

Whole-study results and caveats: Reports indicated that the classifier achieved high specificity and sensitivity in diagnosing cytomegalovirus status. A list of roughly 180 TCR beta chains associated with cytomegalovirus was given.

The repertoire was sequenced with immunoSEQ multiplex PCR; TCRdb's copy has only in-frame clones and lacks some. The sample carries about 160,000 clones, roughly 89% recorded once. Worth noting for this clone: What it binds is unknown.

The clonotype was recovered from a woman younger than 30 in good health and CMV-seropositive. The sequenced material came from PBMCs.

CDR3 nucleotide sequence: TGCGCCAGCAGCCAAACAGGGGAAGCGCAGTACTTC. This translates into CASSQTGEAQYF. V is TRBV5-1 and J is TRBJ2-7, with 7 bases that match TRBD1. This CDR3 has 12 residues. Germline CDR1 is SGHRS and CDR2 is YFSETQ. The ends lost 4 bases at V and 9 bases at J; junction bases unmatched: 7.